The rows below give T cell receptor beta chains drawn from one sample of a study of beta chain bispecific antibodies for T cell cancers. The antigens these receptors bind are not known. TCRdb redid the calling of the 5' RACE reads with MiXCR, one entry per CDR3 protein. The table records roughly 15,000 distinct CDR3 sequences, 2% to 2.5% of them present only once. The sequenced material came from healthy donor T cells cultured with leukemia cells. These receptors were collected from a human donor in good health. Some clones in this sample may be carry-over from other donors' samples. CDR3s include the opening cysteine and the closing phenylalanine or tryptophan. Fields, in order: D gene, J gene, V gene, clone size, CDR3 DNA, CDR3 protein. D genes are given only for firm matches. Not every row has a clone size; where given, it reads once, few, many or a size class.

. TRBJ1-1 TRBV3-1 many TGTGCCAGCAGCCCGACGGGTCTCCAAGACACTGAAGCTTTCTTT CASSPTGLQDTEAFF
. TRBJ2-2 TRBV20-1 many TGCAGTGCTCTGATCAGGGGGAGGAGCACCGGGGAGCTGTTTTTT CSALIRGRSTGELFF
TRBD1 TRBJ2-7 TRBV19 many TGTGCCAGTAGTTCCGGGACAGAGACGCGCGAGCAGTACTTC CASSSGTETREQYF
. TRBJ2-7 TRBV12-3/TRBV12-4 many TGTGCCAGCAGTCCAGGGTATGGTCTCTACGAGCAGTACTTC CASSPGYGLYEQYF
. TRBJ1-3 TRBV30 many TGTGCCTGGAGTGGGACAGCCTCTGGAAACACCATATATTTT CAWSGTASGNTIYF
. TRBJ2-7 TRBV2 many TGTGCCAGCATCCCGGCCTACGAGCAGTACTTC CASIPAYEQYF
. TRBJ2-5 TRBV5-1 many TGCGCCAGCAGCTTGGGTCTTCTCCTCCTGGAGACCCAGTACTTC CASSLGLLLLETQYF
. TRBJ2-3 TRBV7-2 many TGTGCCAGCAGCACTAGCACAGATACGCAGTATTTT CASSTSTDTQYF
. TRBJ1-3 TRBV6-6 many TGTGCCAGCAGTATACCCGGGAGCTCTGGAAACACCATATATTTT CASSIPGSSGNTIYF
. TRBJ2-1 TRBV27 many TGTGCCAGCACCTCTGGCCACAATGAGCAGTTCTTC CASTSGHNEQFF
TRBD2 TRBJ2-5 TRBV9 many TGTGCCAGCAGCGTTAGCGGGGGGGCCGGTGAGACCCAGTACTTC CASSVSGGAGETQYF
. TRBJ2-7 TRBV4-1 many TGCGCCAGCAGCCAAGTCCCGGGCGCCTACGAGCAGTACTTC CASSQVPGAYEQYF
. TRBJ2-7 TRBV27 many TGTGCCAGCTGCCCGGGACACGGTATCTGCGAGCAGTACTTC CASCPGHGICEQYF
. TRBJ2-1 TRBV2 many TGTGCCAGCAGTACCCAGGGATACGATGGGGATGAGCAGTTCTTC CASSTQGYDGDEQFF
. TRBJ1-2 TRBV30 many TGTGCCTGGAGGGACCTATATGGCTACACCTTC CAWRDLYGYTF
. TRBJ2-3 TRBV20-1 many TGCAGTGCTAGAGATGTTAGGGCGGCTAGCACAGATACGCAGTATTTT CSARDVRAASTDTQYF
. TRBJ2-7 TRBV19 many TGTGCCAGTAGTCGATGGGCAGGCGATGAGCAGTACTTC CASSRWAGDEQYF
TRBD1 TRBJ2-1 TRBV15 many TGTGCCACCGAGGACAGGTTTGTTCATGAGCAGTTCTTC CATEDRFVHEQFF
TRBD1 TRBJ1-4 TRBV18 large TGTGCCAGCTCACCCCGGGGACAGAATAATGAAAAACTGTTTTTT CASSPRGQNNEKLFF
. TRBJ2-5 TRBV4-1 many TGCGCCAGCAGCCAACCTACAAGATTGGGTGACGTATCCCAAGAGACCCAGTACTTC CASSQPTRLGDVSQETQYF
. TRBJ1-4 TRBV6-5 many TGTGCCAGCAGCTTAGGTCTGGGTACTGTCGGGGGAACTAATGAAAAACTGTTTTTT CASSLGLGTVGGTNEKLFF
. TRBJ2-2 TRBV19 few TGTGCCAGTAGTATAGCCCGCAACACCGGGGAGCTGTTTTTT CASSIARNTGELFF
. TRBJ2-7 TRBV6-1 many TGTGCCAGCATTAGGGGGCAGTACTTC CASIRGQYF
. TRBJ1-6 TRBV28 many TGTGCCAGCAGTTTATTAAGTTCGGGGGATTCACCCCTCCACTTT CASSLLSSGDSPLHF
. TRBJ1-1 TRBV7-3 many TGTGCCAGCAGCTTAATTGCCCCAGTTCAAAACACTGAAGCTTTCTTT CASSLIAPVQNTEAFF
. TRBJ1-5 TRBV18 many TGTGCCAGCTCCGATGGACGGGGCAATCAGCCCCAGCATTTT CASSDGRGNQPQHF
TRBD1 TRBJ2-3 TRBV5-1 many TGCGCCAGCAGCTCGCCCGGGACAGGGATAGATACGCAGTATTTT CASSSPGTGIDTQYF
. TRBJ2-3 TRBV2 many TGTGCCAGCATGAACAGCTACCTCACAGATACGCAGTATTTT CASMNSYLTDTQYF
TRBD1 TRBJ1-2 TRBV9 many TGTGCCAGCACCAAAACAGGGGACTATGGCTACACCTTC CASTKTGDYGYTF
TRBD2 TRBJ2-7 TRBV16 many TGTGCCAGCAGCCAACGGGAGGGCTCGACCTACGAGCAGTACTTC CASSQREGSTYEQYF
. TRBJ1-1 TRBV30 many TGTGCCTGGAGTGTACTAGGGGGAGCCGAAGCTTTCTTT CAWSVLGGAEAFF
TRBD1 TRBJ2-7 TRBV7-8 many TGTGCCAGCAGCTTAAGGACAGGGGGTAGCGAGCAGTACTTC CASSLRTGGSEQYF
. TRBJ2-3 TRBV7-9 many TGTGCCAGCAGCTTATACACAGATACGCAGTATTTT CASSLYTDTQYF
. TRBJ2-4 TRBV20-1 medium-sized TGCAGTGCTAGCGGGTGGGAAGGCGACCAGTACTTC CSASGWEGDQYF
TRBD1 TRBJ1-1 TRBV11-2 many TGTGCCAGCAAACTAACAGGGGACAGGAACACTGAAGCTTTCTTT CASKLTGDRNTEAFF
. TRBJ2-2 TRBV20-1 many TGCAGTGCTAGGGGAGTCGACAGTCCCGGCGGGGAGCTGTTTTTT CSARGVDSPGGELFF
TRBD2 TRBJ2-1 TRBV13 many TGTGCCAGCAGCTCTAAAACTATAGCGGGGGGCCGGACCTACAATGAGCAGTTCTTC CASSSKTIAGGRTYNEQFF
. TRBJ1-1 TRBV4-1 many TGCGCCAGCAGTCTCGTCGGGGGAACTGAAGCTTTCTTT CASSLVGGTEAFF
. TRBJ2-6 TRBV9 many TGTGCCAGCAGCCCCGAAATCTCTGGGGCCAACGTCCTGACTTTC CASSPEISGANVLTF
TRBD1 TRBJ2-7 TRBV10-1 many TGCGCCAGCAGTATTGGGCAGGGGGCCTACGAGCAGTACTTC CASSIGQGAYEQYF
. TRBJ2-5 TRBV19 many TGTGCCAGTAGTACCCTCCTCAATGTGGAGACCCAGTACTTC CASSTLLNVETQYF
. TRBJ2-6 TRBV19 . TGTGCCAGTAGTATTTTCCTCTCTGGGGCCAACGTCCTGACTTTC CASSIFLSGANVLTF
. TRBJ1-4 TRBV2 many TGTGCCAGCAGGGGGAGAGTGATAAGCGAAAAACTGTTTTTT CASRGRVISEKLFF
TRBD2 TRBJ2-2 TRBV7-6 many TGTGCCAGCAGTCCGACGGGGGGGGCCGGGGAGCTGTTTTTT CASSPTGGAGELFF
. TRBJ2-3 TRBV2 many TGTGCCAGCAGTGAAGGTTTTACTACCACAGATACGCAGTATTTT CASSEGFTTTDTQYF
. TRBJ1-6 TRBV18 many TGTGCCAGCTCACCAGGGTACTCCTATAATTCACCCCTCCACTTT CASSPGYSYNSPLHF
. TRBJ2-7 TRBV4-1 many TGCGCCAGCAGCCTTCTGACAGAAGCCTACGAGCAGTACTTC CASSLLTEAYEQYF
. TRBJ1-6 TRBV19 many TGTGCCAGTAGTATGGGCCTAGTGAGTTCACCCCTCCACTTT CASSMGLVSSPLHF
. TRBJ2-7 TRBV27 many TGTGCCAGCAGCGACCGCGGTTTAAACGCCTACGAGCAGTACTTC CASSDRGLNAYEQYF
. TRBJ2-5 TRBV12-3/TRBV12-4 many TGTGCCAGCACTTCGCCGGAGGGGGAGACCCAGTACTTC CASTSPEGETQYF
. TRBJ1-1 TRBV28 many TGTGCCAGCAATCCAGGGGATTTGAACACTGAAGCTTTCTTT CASNPGDLNTEAFF